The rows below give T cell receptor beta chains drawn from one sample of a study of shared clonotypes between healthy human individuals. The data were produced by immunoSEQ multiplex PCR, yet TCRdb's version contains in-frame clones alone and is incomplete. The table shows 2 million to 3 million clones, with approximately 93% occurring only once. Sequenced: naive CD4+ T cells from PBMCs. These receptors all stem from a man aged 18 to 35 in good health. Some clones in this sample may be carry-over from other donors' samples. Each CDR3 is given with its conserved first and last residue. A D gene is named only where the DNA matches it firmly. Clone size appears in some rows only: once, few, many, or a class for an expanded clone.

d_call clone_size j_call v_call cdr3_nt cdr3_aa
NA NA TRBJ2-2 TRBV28 TGTGCCACCCTCCCGGGGGCCGGGGAGCTGTTTTTT CATLPGAGELFF
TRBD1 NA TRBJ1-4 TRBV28 TGTGCCACTACGAGACAGGGAGTTGAAAAACTGTTTTTT CATTRQGVEKLFF
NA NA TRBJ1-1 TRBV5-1 TGCGCCAGCAGCTTGGTCGGGGAAGCTTTCTTT CASSLVGEAFF
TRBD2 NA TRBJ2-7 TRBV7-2 TGTGCCAGCAGCTTAGGACTAGCGGAAAGCTACGAGCAGTACTTC CASSLGLAESYEQYF
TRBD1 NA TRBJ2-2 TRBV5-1 TGCGCCAGCAGCATATTGAAGGGGGCCGGGCCAGAGACCGGGGAGCTGTTTTTT CASSILKGAGPETGELFF
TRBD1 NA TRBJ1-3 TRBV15 TGTGCCACCAGCAGAGATCTGGAACAGGGGGACACCATATATTTT CATSRDLEQGDTIYF
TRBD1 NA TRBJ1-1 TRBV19 TGTGCCAGTAGTATAGTCCTCAGGGGGGACGCTTTCTTT CASSIVLRGDAFF
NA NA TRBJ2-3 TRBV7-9 TGTGCCAGCAGCAACACAGATACGCAGTATTTT CASSNTDTQYF
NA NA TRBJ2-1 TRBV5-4 TGTGCCAGCAGCTTGGCCGGTTACGGGGGATACAATGAGCAGTTCTTC CASSLAGYGGYNEQFF
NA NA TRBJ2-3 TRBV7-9 TGTGCCAGCAGCCCTACAGCGACCACAGATACGCAGTATTTT CASSPTATTDTQYF
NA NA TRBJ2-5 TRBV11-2 TGTGCCAGCAGCGTCCTAGCGGAGACCCAGTACTTC CASSVLAETQYF
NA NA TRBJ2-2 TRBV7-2 TGTGCCAGCAGCCCCGGCGGGGCGTACACCGGGGAGCTGTTTTTT CASSPGGAYTGELFF
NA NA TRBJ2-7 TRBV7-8 TGTGCCAGCAGCTTCGGGGGCTCCTACGAGCAGTACTTC CASSFGGSYEQYF
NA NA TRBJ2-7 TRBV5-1 TGCGCCAGCAGTCCCGTTCAGAACACCTACGAGCAGTACTTC CASSPVQNTYEQYF
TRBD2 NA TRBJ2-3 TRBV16 TGTGCCAGCAGCCAATATCCTAGCGGGACTAGCACAGATACGCAGTATTTT CASSQYPSGTSTDTQYF
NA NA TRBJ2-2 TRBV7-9 TGTGCCAGCAGCCCTCTGACGTCCGGGGGGCCGGCCGGGGAGCTGTTTTTT CASSPLTSGGPAGELFF
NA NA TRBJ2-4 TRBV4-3 TGCGCCAGCAGTCCTCAGTCGGCTCCTACACGAGTTCAGTACTTC CASSPQSAPTRVQYF
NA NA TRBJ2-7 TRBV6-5 TGTGCCAGCAGTTACGGGGACGGTCCCTACGAGCAGTACTTC CASSYGDGPYEQYF
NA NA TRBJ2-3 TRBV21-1 TGTGCCAGCAGCATAAAAATGGGATCAACAGATACGCAGTATTTT CASSIKMGSTDTQYF
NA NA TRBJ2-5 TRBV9 TGTGCCAGCAGCGCGGAACTAGTGGTGGAGACCCAGTACTTC CASSAELVVETQYF
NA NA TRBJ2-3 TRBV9 TGTGCCAGCAGCGTAGTGGTGGAGGGAACGCAGTATTTT CASSVVVEGTQYF
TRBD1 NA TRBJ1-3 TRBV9 TGTGCCAGCAGCCCAGGGGGCTATTTCTCTGGAAACACCATATATTTT CASSPGGYFSGNTIYF
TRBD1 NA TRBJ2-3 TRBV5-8 TGTGCCAGCAGCTTCGGACAGGGTACAGATACGCAGTATTTT CASSFGQGTDTQYF
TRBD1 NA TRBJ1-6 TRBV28 TGTGCCAGCAGTTCAGGGGGACATTCACCCCTCCACTTT CASSSGGHSPLHF
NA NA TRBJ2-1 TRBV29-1 TGCAGCGGCACGCTCAATGAGCAGTTCTTC CSGTLNEQFF
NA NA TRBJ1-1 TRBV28 TGTGCCAGCTACAGGAGGAGGAACACTGAAGCTTTCTTT CASYRRRNTEAFF
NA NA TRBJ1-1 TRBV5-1 TGCGCCACCAAAAACAGGCCCATGAACACTGAAGCTTTCTTT CATKNRPMNTEAFF
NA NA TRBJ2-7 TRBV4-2 TGTGCCAGCAGCCAAGGCTCCTCTTGGGAGCAGTACTTC CASSQGSSWEQYF
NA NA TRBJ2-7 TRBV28 TGTGCCAGCAGTTTATGGGGGACGGGATACGAGCAGTACTTC CASSLWGTGYEQYF
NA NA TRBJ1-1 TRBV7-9 TGTGCCAGCAGCTTGGATAGGAACACTGAAGCTTTCTTT CASSLDRNTEAFF
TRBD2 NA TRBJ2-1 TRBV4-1 TGCGCCAGCAGCCCGCGAATTACTAGCGGGAGAAATGAGCAGTTCTTC CASSPRITSGRNEQFF
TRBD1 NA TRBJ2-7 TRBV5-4 TGTGCCAGCAGCTTGGGGGCAGGGGGCTACTCCTACGAGCAGTACTTC CASSLGAGGYSYEQYF
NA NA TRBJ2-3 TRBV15 TGTGCCACCAGTTCTGGGGATACGCAGTATTTT CATSSGDTQYF
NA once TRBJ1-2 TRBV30 TGTGCCTGGACAATCGGGGGATGGTTGAGGTACTATGGCTACACCTTC CAWTIGGWLRYYGYTF
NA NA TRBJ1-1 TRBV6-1 TGTGCCACCAAAGGATGGATGAACACTGAAGCTTTCTTT CATKGWMNTEAFF
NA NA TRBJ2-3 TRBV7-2 TGTGCCAGCAGGACCGGGACCTTCACAGATACGCAGTATTTT CASRTGTFTDTQYF
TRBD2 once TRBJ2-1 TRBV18 TGTGCCAGCTCCCCCAGGGGCGGGAGGCCCACCTGGGGCAATGAGCAGTTCTTC CASSPRGGRPTWGNEQFF
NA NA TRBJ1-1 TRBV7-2 TGTGCCAGCAGCTTAGGGTTTCTTAGTCGTCGTACTTATGAAGCTTTCTTT CASSLGFLSRRTYEAFF
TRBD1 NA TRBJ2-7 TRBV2 TGTGCCAGCAGTGAGCAGGGGGCCGACTACGAGCAGTACTTC CASSEQGADYEQYF
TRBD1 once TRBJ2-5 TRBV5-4 TGTGCCAGCAGCGACCGGGACAGGGGGCGCGTAGAGACCCAGTACTTC CASSDRDRGRVETQYF
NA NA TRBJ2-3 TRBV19 TGTGCCAGTAGTATCTATGAGGGCAGCGGCACAGATACGCAGTATTTT CASSIYEGSGTDTQYF
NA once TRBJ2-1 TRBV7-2 TGTGCCAGCAGCTTATTGGGGCCTTCCAGCTCCTACAATGAGCAGTTCTTC CASSLLGPSSSYNEQFF
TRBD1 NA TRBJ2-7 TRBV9 TGTGCCAGCAGCATTCGACAGGGTGTGCTACACGAGCAGTACTTC CASSIRQGVLHEQYF
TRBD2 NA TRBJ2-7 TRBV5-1 TGCGCCAGCAGCACCGCCTTAGCGGGATCCTACTACGAGCAGTACTTC CASSTALAGSYYEQYF
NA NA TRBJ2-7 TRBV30 TGTGCCTGGAGTGCGATGGGGGCAGGGGCCTACGAGCAGTACTTC CAWSAMGAGAYEQYF
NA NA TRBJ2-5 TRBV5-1 TGCGCCAGCAGCCGGGCGCCCGAAGAGACCCAGTACTTC CASSRAPEETQYF
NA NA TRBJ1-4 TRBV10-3 TGTGCCACCTCCGGGTCTAATGAAAAACTGTTTTTT CATSGSNEKLFF
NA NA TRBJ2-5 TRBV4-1 TGCGCCAGCAGCCAAGAGAGGACCCAGTACTTC CASSQERTQYF